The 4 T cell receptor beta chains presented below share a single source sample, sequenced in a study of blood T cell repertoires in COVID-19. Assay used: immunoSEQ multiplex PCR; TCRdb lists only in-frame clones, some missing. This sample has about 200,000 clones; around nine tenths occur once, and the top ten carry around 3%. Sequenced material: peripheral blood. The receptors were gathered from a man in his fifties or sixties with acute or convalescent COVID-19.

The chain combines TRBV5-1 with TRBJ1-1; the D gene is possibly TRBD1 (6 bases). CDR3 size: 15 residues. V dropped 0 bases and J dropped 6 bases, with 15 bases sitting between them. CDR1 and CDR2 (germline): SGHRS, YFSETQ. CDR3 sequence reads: CASSLDGRGEAEAFF. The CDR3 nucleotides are TGCGCCAGCAGCTTGGACGGCAGGGGAGAGGCTGAAGCTTTCTTT.

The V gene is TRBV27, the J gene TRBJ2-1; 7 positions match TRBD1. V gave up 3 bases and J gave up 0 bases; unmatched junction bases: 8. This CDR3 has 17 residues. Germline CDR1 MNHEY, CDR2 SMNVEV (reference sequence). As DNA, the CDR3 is TGTGCCAGCAGTTTCTTCCAGACAGGGAGCTCCTACAATGAGCAGTTCTTC. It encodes CASSFFQTGSSYNEQFF.

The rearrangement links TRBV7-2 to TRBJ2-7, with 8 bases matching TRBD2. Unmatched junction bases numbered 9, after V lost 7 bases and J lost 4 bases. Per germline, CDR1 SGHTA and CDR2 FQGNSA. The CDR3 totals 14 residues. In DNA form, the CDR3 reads TGTGCCAGCACACAGACGGGGGGGCCGTACGAGCAGTACTTC. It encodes CASTQTGGPYEQYF.

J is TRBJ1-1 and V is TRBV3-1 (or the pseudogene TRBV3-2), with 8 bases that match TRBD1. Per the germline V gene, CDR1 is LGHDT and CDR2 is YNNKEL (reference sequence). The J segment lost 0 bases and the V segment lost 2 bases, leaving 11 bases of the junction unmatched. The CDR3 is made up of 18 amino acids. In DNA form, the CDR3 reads TGTGCCAGCAGCCAATATATTACGACAGGGGCCATGAACACTGAAGCTTTCTTT. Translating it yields CASSQYITTGAMNTEAFF.